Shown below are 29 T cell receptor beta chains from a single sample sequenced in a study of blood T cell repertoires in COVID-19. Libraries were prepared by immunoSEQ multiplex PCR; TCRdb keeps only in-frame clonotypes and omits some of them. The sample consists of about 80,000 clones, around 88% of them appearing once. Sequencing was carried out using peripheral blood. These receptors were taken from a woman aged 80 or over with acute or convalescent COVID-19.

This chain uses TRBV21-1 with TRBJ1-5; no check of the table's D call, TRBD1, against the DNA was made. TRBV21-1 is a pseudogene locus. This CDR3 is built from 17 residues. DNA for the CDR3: TGTGCCAGCAGCCACCACGGGACAGGGGGTAGCAATCAGCCCCAGCATTTT. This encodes CASSHHGTGGSNQPQHF.

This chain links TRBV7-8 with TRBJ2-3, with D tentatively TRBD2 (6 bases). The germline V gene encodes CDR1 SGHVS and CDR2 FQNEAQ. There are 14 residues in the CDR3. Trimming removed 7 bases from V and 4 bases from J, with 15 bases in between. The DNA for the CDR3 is TGTGCCAGCACCCAAGGGAGGCAATCAGATACGCAGTATTTT. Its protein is CASTQGRQSDTQYF.

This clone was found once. CDR3 region: CASSSQAGGTDTQYF. DNA of the CDR3: TGCGCCAGCAGCTCCCAAGCGGGAGGCACAGATACGCAGTATTTT. This chain connects TRBV5-1 to TRBJ2-3, with 8 bases aligning to TRBD2. Losses at the gene ends were 3 bases for V and 1 base for J; bases not matched to a gene: 4. The CDR3 spans 15 residues. Germline values: CDR1 SGHRS, CDR2 YFSETQ. The full variable domain, in which reference TRBV5-1 and TRBJ2-3 provide the parts outside the CDR3, is KAGVTQTPRYLIKTRGQQVTLSCSPISGHRSVSWYQQTPGQGLQFLFEYFSETQRNKGNFPGRFSGRQFSNSRSEMNVSTLELGDSALYLCASSSQAGGTDTQYFGPGTRLTVL.

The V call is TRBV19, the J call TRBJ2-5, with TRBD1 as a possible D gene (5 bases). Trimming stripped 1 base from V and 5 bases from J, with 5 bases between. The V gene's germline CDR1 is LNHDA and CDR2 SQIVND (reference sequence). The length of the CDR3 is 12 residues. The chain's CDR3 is CASSIGGETQYF. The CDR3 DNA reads TGTGCCAGTAGTATAGGGGGCGAGACCCAGTACTTC. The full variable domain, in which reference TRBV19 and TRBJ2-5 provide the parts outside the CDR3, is DGGITQSPKYLFRKEGQNVTLSCEQNLNHDAMYWYRQDPGQGLRLIYYSQIVNDFQKGDIAEGYSVSREKKESFPLTVTSAQKNPTAFYLCASSIGGETQYFGPGTRLLVL.

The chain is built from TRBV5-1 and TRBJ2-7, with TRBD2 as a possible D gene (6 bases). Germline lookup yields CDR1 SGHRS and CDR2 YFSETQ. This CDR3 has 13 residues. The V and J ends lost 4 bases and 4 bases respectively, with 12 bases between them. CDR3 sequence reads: CASSIVGGYEQYF. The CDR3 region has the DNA TGCGCCAGCAGCATAGTGGGAGGATACGAGCAGTACTTC.

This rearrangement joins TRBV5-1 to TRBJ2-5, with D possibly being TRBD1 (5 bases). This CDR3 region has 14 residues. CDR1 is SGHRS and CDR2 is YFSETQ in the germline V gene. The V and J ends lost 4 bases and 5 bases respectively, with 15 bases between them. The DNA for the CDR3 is TGCGCCAGCAGCCAGAGGCAGGGTGGGGAGACCCAGTACTTC. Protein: CASSQRQGGETQYF.

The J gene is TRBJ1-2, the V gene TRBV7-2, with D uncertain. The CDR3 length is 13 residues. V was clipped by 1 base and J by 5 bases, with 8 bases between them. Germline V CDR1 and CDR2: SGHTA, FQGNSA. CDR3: CASSLEPGYGYTF. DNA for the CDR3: TGTGCCAGCAGCTTAGAACCCGGGTATGGCTACACCTTC.

CDR3 nucleotide sequence: TGTGCCTCTGGCGGCGGCATGAACACCGGGGAGCTGTTTTTT. Its translation is CASGGGMNTGELFF. V is TRBV6-5 and J is TRBJ2-2, with D unresolved. The CDR3 consists of 14 residues. Trimming shortened V by 11 bases and J by 1 base, and 14 bases separated the two germline ends. The germline CDR1 and CDR2 sequences are MNHEY and SVGAGI.

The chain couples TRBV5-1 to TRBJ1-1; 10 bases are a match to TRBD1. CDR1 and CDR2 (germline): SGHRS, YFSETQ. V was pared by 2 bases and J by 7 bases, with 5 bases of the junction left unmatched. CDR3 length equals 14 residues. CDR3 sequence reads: CASSLDRGRGEAFF. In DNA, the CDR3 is TGCGCCAGCAGCTTAGACAGGGGGCGAGGTGAAGCTTTCTTT.

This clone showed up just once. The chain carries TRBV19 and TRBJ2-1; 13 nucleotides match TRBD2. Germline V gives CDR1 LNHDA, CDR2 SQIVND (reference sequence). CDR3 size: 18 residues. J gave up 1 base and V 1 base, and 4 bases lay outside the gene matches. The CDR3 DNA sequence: TGTGCCAGTAGTATAGGACTAGCGGGGGGCCTGTCCTACAATGAGCAGTTCTTC. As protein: CASSIGLAGGLSYNEQFF.

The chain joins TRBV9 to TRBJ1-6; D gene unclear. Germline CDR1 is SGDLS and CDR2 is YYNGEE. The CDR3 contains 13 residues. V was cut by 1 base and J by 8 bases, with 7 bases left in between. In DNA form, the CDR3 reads TGTGCCAGCAGCGTACAGTTTGATTCACCCCTCCACTTT. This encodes CASSVQFDSPLHF.

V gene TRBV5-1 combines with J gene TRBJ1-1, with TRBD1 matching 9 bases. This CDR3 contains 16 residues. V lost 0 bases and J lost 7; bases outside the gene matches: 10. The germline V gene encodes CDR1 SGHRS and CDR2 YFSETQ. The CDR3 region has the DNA TGCGCCAGCAGCTTGGCCGTAGGGGACAGGGCTATTGAAGCTTTCTTT. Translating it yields CASSLAVGDRAIEAFF.

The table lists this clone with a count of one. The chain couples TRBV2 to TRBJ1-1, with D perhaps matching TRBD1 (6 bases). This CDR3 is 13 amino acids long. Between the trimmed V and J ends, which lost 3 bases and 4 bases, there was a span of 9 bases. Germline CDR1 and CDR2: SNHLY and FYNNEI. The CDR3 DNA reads TGTGCCAGCAGTGATACAGGGTCCACTGAAGCTTTCTTT. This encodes CASSDTGSTEAFF.

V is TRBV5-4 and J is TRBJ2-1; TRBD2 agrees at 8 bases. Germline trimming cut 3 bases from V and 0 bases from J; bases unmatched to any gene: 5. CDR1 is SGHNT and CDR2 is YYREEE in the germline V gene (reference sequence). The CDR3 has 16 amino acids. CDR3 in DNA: TGTGCCAGCAGCTCGGGGGGGGTGAGCTCCTACAATGAGCAGTTCTTC. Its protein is CASSSGGVSSYNEQFF.

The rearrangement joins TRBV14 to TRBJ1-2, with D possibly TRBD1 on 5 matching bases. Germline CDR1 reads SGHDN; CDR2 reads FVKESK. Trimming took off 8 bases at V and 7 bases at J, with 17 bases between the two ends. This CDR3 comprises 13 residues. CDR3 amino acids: CASSFSGGAGYTF. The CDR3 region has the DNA TGTGCCAGCTCGTTCTCGGGGGGTGCTGGCTACACCTTC. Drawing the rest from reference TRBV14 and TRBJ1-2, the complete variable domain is EAGVTQFPSHSVIEKGQTVTLRCDPISGHDNLYWYRRVMGKEIKFLLHFVKESKQDESGMPNNRFLAERTGGTYSTLKVQPAELEDSGVYFCASSFSGGAGYTFGSGTRLTVV.

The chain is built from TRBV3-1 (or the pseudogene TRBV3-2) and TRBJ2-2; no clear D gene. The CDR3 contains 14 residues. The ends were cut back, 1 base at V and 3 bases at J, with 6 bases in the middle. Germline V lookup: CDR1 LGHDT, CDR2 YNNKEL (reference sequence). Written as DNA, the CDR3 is TGTGCCAGCAGCCAAGCGCGAGACACCGGGGAGCTGTTTTTT. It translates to CASSQARDTGELFF.

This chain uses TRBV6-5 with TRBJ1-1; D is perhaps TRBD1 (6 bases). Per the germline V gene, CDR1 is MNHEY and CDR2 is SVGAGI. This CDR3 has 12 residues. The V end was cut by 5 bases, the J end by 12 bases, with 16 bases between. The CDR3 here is CASSRDITPTFF. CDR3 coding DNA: TGTGCCAGCAGTAGGGACATAACGCCGACTTTCTTT.

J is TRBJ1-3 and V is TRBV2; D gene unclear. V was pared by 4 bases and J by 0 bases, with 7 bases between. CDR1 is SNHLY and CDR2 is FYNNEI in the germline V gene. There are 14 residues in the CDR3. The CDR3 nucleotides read TGTGCCAGCAGTGTACAGCACTCTGGAAACACCATATATTTT. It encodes CASSVQHSGNTIYF.

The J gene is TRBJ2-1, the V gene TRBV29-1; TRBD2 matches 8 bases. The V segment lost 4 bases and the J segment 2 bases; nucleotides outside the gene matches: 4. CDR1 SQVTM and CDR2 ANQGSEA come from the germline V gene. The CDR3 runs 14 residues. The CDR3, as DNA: TGCAGCGTTGTAACTAGCGGAACCTACAATGAGCAGTTCTTC. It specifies CSVVTSGTYNEQFF.

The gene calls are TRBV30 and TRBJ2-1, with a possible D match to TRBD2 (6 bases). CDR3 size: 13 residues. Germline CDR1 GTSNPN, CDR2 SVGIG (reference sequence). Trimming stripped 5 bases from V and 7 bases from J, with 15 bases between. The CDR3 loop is CAWVSGTYNEQFF. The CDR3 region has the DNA TGTGCCTGGGTCTCCGGGACTTATAATGAGCAGTTCTTC.

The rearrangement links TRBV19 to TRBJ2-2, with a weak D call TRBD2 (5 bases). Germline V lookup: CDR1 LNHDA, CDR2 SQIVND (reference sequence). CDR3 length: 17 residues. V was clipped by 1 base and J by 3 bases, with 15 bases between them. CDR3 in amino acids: CASSIGGRGGYTGELFF. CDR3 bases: TGTGCCAGTAGTATAGGAGGGCGCGGAGGATACACCGGGGAGCTGTTTTTT.

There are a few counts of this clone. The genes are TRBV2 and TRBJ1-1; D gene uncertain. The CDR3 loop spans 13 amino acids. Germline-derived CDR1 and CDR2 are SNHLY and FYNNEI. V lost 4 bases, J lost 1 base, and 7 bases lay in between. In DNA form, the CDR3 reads TGTGCCAGCAGTGGTCAACAGAACACTGAAGCTTTCTTT. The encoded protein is CASSGQQNTEAFF.

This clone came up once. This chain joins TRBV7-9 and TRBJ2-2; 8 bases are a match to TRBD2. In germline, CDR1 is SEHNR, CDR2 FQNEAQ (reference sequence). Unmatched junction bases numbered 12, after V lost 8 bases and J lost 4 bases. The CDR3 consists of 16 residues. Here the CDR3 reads CASRLPGGPGTGELFF. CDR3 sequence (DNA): TGTGCCAGCCGACTACCGGGGGGGCCGGGCACCGGGGAGCTGTTTTTT.

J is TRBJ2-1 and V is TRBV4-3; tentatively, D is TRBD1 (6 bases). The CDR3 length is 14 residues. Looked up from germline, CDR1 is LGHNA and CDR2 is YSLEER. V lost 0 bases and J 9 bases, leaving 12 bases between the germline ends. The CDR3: CASSQDRGGTEQFF. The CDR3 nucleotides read TGCGCCAGCAGCCAAGATCGAGGGGGAACTGAGCAGTTCTTC.

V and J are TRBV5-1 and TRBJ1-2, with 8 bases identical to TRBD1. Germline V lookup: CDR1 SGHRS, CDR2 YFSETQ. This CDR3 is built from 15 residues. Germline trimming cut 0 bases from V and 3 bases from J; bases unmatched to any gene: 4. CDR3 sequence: CASSLDGQGDYGYTF. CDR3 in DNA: TGCGCCAGCAGCTTGGATGGACAGGGAGACTATGGCTACACCTTC.

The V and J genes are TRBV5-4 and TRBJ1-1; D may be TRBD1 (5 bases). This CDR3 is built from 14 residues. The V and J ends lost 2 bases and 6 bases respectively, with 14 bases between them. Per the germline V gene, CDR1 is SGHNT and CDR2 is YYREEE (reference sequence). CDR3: CASSFRTGDSEAFF. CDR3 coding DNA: TGTGCCAGCAGCTTCCGGACCGGGGACTCTGAAGCTTTCTTT.

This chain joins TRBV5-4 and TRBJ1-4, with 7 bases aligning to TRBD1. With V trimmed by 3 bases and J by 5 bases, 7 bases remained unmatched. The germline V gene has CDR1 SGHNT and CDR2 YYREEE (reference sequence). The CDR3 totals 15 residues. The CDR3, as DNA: TGTGCCAGCAGCTACAGGGACAGCGGAAATGAAAAACTGTTTTTT. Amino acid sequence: CASSYRDSGNEKLFF.

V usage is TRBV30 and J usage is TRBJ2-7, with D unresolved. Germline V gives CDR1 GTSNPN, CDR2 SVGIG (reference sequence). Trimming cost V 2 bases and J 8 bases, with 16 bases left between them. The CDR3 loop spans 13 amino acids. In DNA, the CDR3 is TGTGCCTGGAGTCAAATGCCGTCCCCTAAGCAGTACTTC. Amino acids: CAWSQMPSPKQYF.

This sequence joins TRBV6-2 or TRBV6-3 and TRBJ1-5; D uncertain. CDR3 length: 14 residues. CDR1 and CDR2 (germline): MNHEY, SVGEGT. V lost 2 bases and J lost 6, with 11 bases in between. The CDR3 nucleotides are TGTGCCAGCAGTTACGAGCGGATGAGTCAGCCCCAGCATTTT. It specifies CASSYERMSQPQHF.